This T cell receptor beta chain derives from a study of cytotoxic CD8 clonotypes in ibrutinib-treated CLL. Findings and limits, study-wide: Pretreatment clonality was elevated relative to age-matched healthy donors and paralleled circulating CD8+ T-cell counts. Before falling back toward baseline at progression, clonality had risen at the time of ibrutinib response.

V was clipped by 5 bases and J by 2 bases; unmatched bases: 8. The CDR3 has 15 residues. Looked up from germline, CDR1 is SGDLS and CDR2 is YYNGEE. The assay was immunoSEQ multiplex PCR, and TCRdb's table has in-frame clones only and misses some. The sample contains over 150,000 clones, 70% to 85% of which appear only once. About this clone itself: Its antigen is not known.

This TCR was sampled from a human donor with chronic lymphocytic leukemia. The specimen was PBMCs, collected after 12 months of ibrutinib treatment. The chain uses TRBV9 and TRBJ1-1, with TRBD1 matching 8 bases. As DNA, the CDR3 is TGTGCCAGCAGGCGGACAGGGAACTATAACACTGAAGCTTTCTTT. Translated: CASRRTGNYNTEAFF.